This T cell receptor (beta chain) was captured in a study of T cells in Graves' hyperthyroidism and ophthalmopathy. The germline gives CDR1 SNHLY, CDR2 FYNNEI. Deletions cut 4 bases from V and 2 bases from J, with 10 bases between. The CDR3 covers 14 residues. General observations from the study: Stable hyperthyroidism was told apart from ophthalmopathy by a model built on 13 V-J features. Among clonotypes expanded in thyroid above 0.001, most were also found in blood.

TCR beta CDR3 regions were amplified from RNA. A first-round RT-PCR of the TCR CDR3 used the HTBI primer set. TCRdb redid the calling of the multiplex PCR reads with MiXCR, one entry per CDR3 protein. This sample yields roughly 530,000 distinct CDR3 sequences, of which over 15% are seen a single time; approximately 15% belongs to the top ten. For the diagnoses, clinical symptoms, serum thyroxine and TRAb, thyroid ultrasound and orbital computed tomography were used. Note on this clonotype: The antigen is not known.

This chain uses TRBV2 with TRBJ2-3; D unclear. The clonotype comes from a woman in her late teens or twenties with Graves' ophthalmopathy. Sequencing input: blood. Here the CDR3 DNA reads TGTGCCAGCAGTGCTAGTCCTAACACAGATACGCAGTATTTT. This translates into CASSASPNTDTQYF.